The next 31 T cell receptor beta chains were all read from a single sample in a study of lung T cells in sarcoidosis with Löfgren's syndrome. TCRdb analysed the reads with MiXCR anew, one entry per CDR3 protein. The sample records 280 or so distinct CDR3 sequences, 25% being singletons. Sequenced sample: CD4+ T cells from bronchoalveolar lavage. The origin of the receptors is a human donor with sarcoidosis (Löfgren's syndrome or another form), or a control subject (not recorded which).

The chain recombines TRBV2 with TRBJ2-1; no definite D call. Germline V gene lookup returns CDR1 SNHLY and CDR2 FYNNEI. The CDR3 runs to 16 residues. With 1 base removed from V and 2 bases from J, the gap between germline ends came to 12 bases. The CDR3 reads CASSEGLDPTYNEQFF. The CDR3 region has the DNA TGTGCCAGCAGTGAAGGGTTGGACCCCACCTACAATGAGCAGTTCTTC.

By share of the sample, this clonotype is large (0.1 to 1%). At one end, the junction sequence differs from germline, possibly due to a read error. The chain links TRBV9 to TRBJ2-5; TRBD1 matches at 7 bases. In germline, CDR1 is SGDLS, CDR2 YYNGEE. There are 14 residues in the CDR3. The CDR3 loop reads CTSSPRDRKETQYF. For the CDR3, the DNA is TGCACCAGCAGCCCAAGGGACAGAAAAGAGACCCAGTACTTC.

Points on this clonotype: Lacking the conserved final phenylalanine or tryptophan, this CDR3 likely reflects a read error. This rearrangement joins TRBV3-1 to TRBJ2-5; possibly TRBD1 for D (6 bases). The V and J ends lost 4 bases and 9 bases respectively, with 15 bases between them. This CDR3 comprises 13 residues. The germline V gene has CDR1 LGHDT and CDR2 YNNKEL (reference sequence). The CDR3 coding sequence is TGTGCCAGCAGCCTAGGACAGAGTAGTCCCCAGTACTCC. The encoded protein is CASSLGQSSPQYS.

This clonotype is deemed large. This chain's CDR3 is CASSLRDPNTEAFF. The CDR3 DNA reads as TGCGCCAGCAGCCTGCGAGACCCGAACACTGAAGCTTTCTTT. The rearrangement uses TRBV4-1 and TRBJ1-1; D is ambiguous. V lost 4 bases, J lost 1 base, and 10 bases lay in between. This CDR3 is 14 amino acids long. In germline, CDR1 is MGHRA, CDR2 YSYEKL.

This clonotype was counted between two and nine times. A much larger clone sits a single nucleotide away, making a read error possible. The genes are TRBV9 and TRBJ2-3; 7 bases match TRBD2. V was clipped by 4 bases and J by 1 base; unmatched bases: 18. Germline V lookup: CDR1 SGDLS, CDR2 YYNGEE. The CDR3 runs 19 residues. CDR3 nucleotides: TGTGCCAGCAGCCCGACGTACGGGGCTAGCGGACTACGCACAGATACGCAGTATTTT. It specifies CASSPTYGASGLRTDTQYF.

By frequency in the sample, this clonotype is medium-sized. The J gene is TRBJ2-1, the V gene TRBV30; D not certain. This CDR3 comprises 13 residues. CDR1 GTSNPN and CDR2 SVGIG come from the germline V gene (reference sequence). V dropped 0 bases and J dropped 7 bases, with 10 bases sitting between them. The CDR3 coding sequence is TGTGCCTGGAGTGTAGAAGGGAAGAATGAGCAGTTCTTC. Encoded protein: CAWSVEGKNEQFF.

This clonotype is labeled large. The CDR3 loop is CASRSGREKLFF. As DNA, the CDR3 is TGTGCCAGCAGATCCGGCCGGGAAAAACTGTTTTTT. The rearrangement joins TRBV2 to TRBJ1-4; no definite D call. CDR3 length equals 12 residues. V shed 6 bases and J shed 8 bases, with 10 bases lying between them. CDR1 and CDR2 (germline): SNHLY, FYNNEI.

This clonotype is labeled hyperexpanded. The rearrangement joins TRBV27 to TRBJ1-3; TRBD1 is a possible D gene (5 bases). Trimming shortened V by 6 bases and J by 0 bases, and 9 bases separated the two germline ends. Looked up from germline, CDR1 is MNHEY and CDR2 is SMNVEV (reference sequence). The CDR3 totals 14 residues. This CDR3 reads CASRSRASGNTIYF. The CDR3 DNA is TGTGCCAGCAGGTCCAGGGCCTCTGGAAACACCATATATTTT.

By sample share, this clonotype is large. This rearrangement joins TRBV28 to TRBJ1-1; 11 nucleotides match TRBD1. This CDR3 is 16 amino acids long. V shed 6 bases, J shed 5 bases, and the junction held 11 bases outside the gene matches. From germline, CDR1 is MDHEN and CDR2 SYDVKM. CDR3 coding DNA: TGTGCCAGCAGCTCCGGGACAGGGGGATCGGAGACTGAAGCTTTCTTT. Encoded protein: CASSSGTGGSETEAFF.

This clonotype was picked up one time. The chain has TRBV20-1 and TRBJ2-7; D unresolved. Trimming removed 7 bases at V and 2 bases at J, with 15 bases between. CDR1 DFQATT and CDR2 SNEGSKA come from the germline V gene (reference sequence). CDR3 length equals 13 residues. The chain's CDR3 is CSVIDLVTYEQYF. DNA of the CDR3: TGCAGTGTTATAGATCTGGTTACCTACGAGCAGTACTTC.

Sample share makes this clonotype large. This sequence joins TRBV10-3 and TRBJ1-1; a possible D gene is TRBD1 (5 bases). Trimming removed 11 bases from V and 5 bases from J, with 18 bases in between. Germline loops: CDR1 ENHRY, CDR2 SYGVKD. CDR3 size: 13 residues. Here the CDR3 DNA reads TGTGCCGCCCTGGGGACCCCTGGGACTGAAGCTTTCTTT. As protein: CAALGTPGTEAFF.

As for this clonotype: No conserved phenylalanine or tryptophan ends this CDR3, so it is likely a read error. The chain recombines TRBV20-1 with TRBJ2-1; no firm D call. Per germline, CDR1 DFQATT and CDR2 SNEGSKA (reference sequence). CDR3 length equals 12 residues. CDR3: CRARKSSNEQFL. For the CDR3, the DNA is TGCAGAGCTAGGAAGTCTTCCAATGAGCAGTTCCTC.

By share, this clonotype ranks as large. The chain uses TRBV4-3 and TRBJ2-5, with D perhaps TRBD1 (7 bases). V was cut by 5 bases and J by 5 bases, with 18 bases left in between. Germline CDR1 and CDR2: LGHNA and YSLEER. The CDR3 has 15 amino acids. The CDR3 nucleotides are TGCGCCAGCAGCAAAGGGGGCAGGGAGGTCGAGACCCAGTACTTC. Protein product: CASSKGGREVETQYF.

By share, this clonotype ranks as large. The chain is built from TRBV2 and TRBJ1-1, with D unclear. With 6 bases removed from V and 0 bases from J, the gap between germline ends came to 8 bases. Looked up from germline, CDR1 is SNHLY and CDR2 is FYNNEI. This CDR3 has 13 amino acids. CDR3 in DNA: TGTGCCAGCAGCGTAACAGTGAACACTGAAGCTTTCTTT. Amino acids: CASSVTVNTEAFF. Combining the CDR3 with reference TRBV2 and TRBJ1-1 gives the whole variable domain EPEVTQTPSHQVTQMGQEVILRCVPISNHLYFYWYRQILGQKVEFLVSFYNNEISEKSEIFDDQFSVERPDGSNFTLKIRSTKLEDSAMYFCASSVTVNTEAFFGQGTRLTVV.

V usage is TRBV20-1 and J usage is TRBJ2-5, with D perhaps matching TRBD1 (5 bases). CDR3 length equals 15 residues. V was cut by 5 bases and J by 1 base, with 17 bases left in between. From germline, CDR1 is DFQATT and CDR2 SNEGSKA (reference sequence). The CDR3 spells CSAGAEAPSQETQYF. The CDR3 nucleotides read TGCAGTGCTGGGGCCGAGGCACCGTCCCAAGAGACCCAGTACTTC.

Relative to its sample, this clonotype is medium-sized. The chain couples TRBV5-6 to TRBJ2-7; TRBD2 aligns across 9 bases. In germline, CDR1 is SGHDT, CDR2 YYEEEE. The length of the CDR3 is 14 residues. The V gene end was trimmed by 2 bases and the J gene end by 2 bases; junction bases not matched to a gene: 2. The CDR3 DNA follows: TGTGCCAGCAGCTTTAGCGGGGGAACCTACGAGCAGTACGTC. Translation: CASSFSGGTYEQYV.

By sample share, this clonotype is hyperexpanded. The V and J genes are TRBV6-1 and TRBJ2-7; 8 nucleotides agree with TRBD1. The CDR3 covers 15 residues. Germline V gene lookup returns CDR1 MNHNS and CDR2 SASEGT. V was pared by 6 bases and J by 3 bases, with 10 bases of the junction left unmatched. The CDR3 here is CASRTSGTGLYEQYF. CDR3 nucleotides: TGTGCCAGCAGGACCTCCGGGACAGGTCTCTACGAGCAGTACTTC.

By sample fraction, this clonotype is large. The chain is built from TRBV9 and TRBJ2-7; D tentatively fits TRBD1 or TRBD2 (5 bases each). The germline V gene has CDR1 SGDLS and CDR2 YYNGEE. CDR3 size: 12 residues. The V end was cut by 5 bases, the J end by 7 bases, with 13 bases between. The CDR3 region is CASSGTMREQYF. DNA for the CDR3: TGTGCCAGCAGTGGGACGATGCGGGAGCAGTACTTC.

By share of the sample, this clonotype is medium-sized. The rearrangement uses TRBV18 and TRBJ1-6, with D possibly being TRBD1 (6 bases). The germline V and J ends were trimmed by 8 bases and 9 bases, with 17 bases remaining between them. The CDR3 extends over 14 amino acids. The germline V gene has CDR1 KGHSH and CDR2 LQKENI. The chain's CDR3 is CASTLPGGISPLHF. The CDR3 nucleotides are TGTGCCAGCACCCTTCCCGGGGGCATTTCACCCCTCCACTTT.

This clonotype is labeled as hyperexpanded (1% or more). The gene calls are TRBV20-1 and TRBJ2-7; the D is unclear. The V end lost 0 bases, the J end lost 4 bases, and 16 bases lay between the germline ends. Germline CDR1 DFQATT, CDR2 SNEGSKA (reference sequence). CDR3 size: 15 residues. Here the CDR3 reads CSAREVSLLDYEQYF. The CDR3 DNA sequence: TGCAGTGCTAGAGAGGTCAGCTTACTGGATTACGAGCAGTACTTC.

By sample share, this clonotype is large. This chain uses TRBV14 with TRBJ1-1; D ambiguous. Germline values: CDR1 SGHDN, CDR2 FVKESK. This CDR3 has 14 amino acids. V lost 4 bases and J 4 bases, leaving 13 bases between the germline ends. The CDR3 DNA follows: TGTGCCAGCAGCCTCACTGGAGGGAGCACTGAAGCTTTCTTT. It is translated as CASSLTGGSTEAFF. Full variable domain (missing parts from reference TRBV14 and TRBJ1-1): EAGVTQFPSHSVIEKGQTVTLRCDPISGHDNLYWYRRVMGKEIKFLLHFVKESKQDESGMPNNRFLAERTGGTYSTLKVQPAELEDSGVYFCASSLTGGSTEAFFGQGTRLTVV.

As for this clonotype: The junction departs from germline at one end; a sequencing error may be responsible. V and J are TRBV30 and TRBJ1-6, with 8 bases fitting TRBD1. The CDR3 spans 19 residues. Germline loops: CDR1 GTSNPN, CDR2 SVGIG (reference sequence). The CDR3 protein is CDWKSKTGQVKDYNSPLHF. CDR3 bases: TGTGACTGGAAAAGTAAGACGGGACAGGTTAAAGACTATAATTCACCCCTCCACTTT.

To note about this clonotype: The CDR3 end shows no conserved phenylalanine or tryptophan, and so a read error is likely. The chain recombines TRBV7-3 with TRBJ1-3; D may be TRBD1 (6 bases). Germline lookup yields CDR1 SGHTA and CDR2 FQGTGA. The V end lost 3 bases, the J end lost 2 bases, and 11 bases lay between the germline ends. This CDR3 is built from 15 residues. The CDR3 DNA is TGTGCCAGCAGCTTCCCGGACAGCCCTGGAAACACCATATATCTT. It is translated as CASSFPDSPGNTIYL.

A note on this clonotype: The junction departs from germline at one end; a sequencing error may be responsible. This chain joins TRBV20-1 and TRBJ1-1; D possibly corresponds to TRBD1 (5 bases). The CDR3 extends over 11 amino acids. Germline V gives CDR1 DFQATT, CDR2 SNEGSKA (reference sequence). CDR3 residues: CSTRPGPEAFF. The CDR3 DNA follows: TGCAGTACTAGACCGGGGCCTGAGGCTTTCTTT.

This clonotype is termed hyperexpanded. The gene calls are TRBV28 and TRBJ1-5, with TRBD1 matching 7 bases. This CDR3 has 13 amino acids. Germline V gene lookup returns CDR1 MDHEN and CDR2 SYDVKM. J was trimmed by 2 bases and V by 8 bases; bases with no gene match: 3. The CDR3 region has the DNA TGTGCCAGCCAAACAGGGGGCAATCAGCCCCAGCATTTT. Its protein is CASQTGGNQPQHF.

This clonotype ranks as medium-sized. This chain uses TRBV29-1 with TRBJ2-1; tentative D call: TRBD1 (5 bases). This CDR3 is 14 amino acids long. V gave up 4 bases and J gave up 0 bases, with 10 bases separating them. Germline loops: CDR1 SQVTM, CDR2 ANQGSEA. The CDR3 reads CSVGTSNSYNEQFF. The CDR3 DNA follows: TGCAGCGTTGGGACATCAAACTCCTACAATGAGCAGTTCTTC.

This clonotype is labeled as medium-sized. The J gene is TRBJ1-1, the V gene TRBV29-1; D is ambiguous. Germline CDR1 reads SQVTM; CDR2 reads ANQGSEA. V gave up 1 base and J gave up 8 bases, with 14 bases separating them. This CDR3 comprises 13 residues. DNA for the CDR3: TGCAGCGTTGAAGGGTCAGGACTCTCGGAAGCTTTCTTT. Its protein is CSVEGSGLSEAFF.

This clonotype is classed as medium-sized (0.01 to 0.1%). This rearrangement joins TRBV20-1 to TRBJ2-5, with TRBD2 identical over 12 bases. Germline CDR1 reads DFQATT; CDR2 reads SNEGSKA (reference sequence). Trimming at V came to 5 bases and at J to 13 bases, leaving 29 bases not matched to a gene. CDR3 length: 19 residues. The CDR3 coding sequence is TGCAGTGCTCCTAGTCAATCTAGCGGGAGGGCGAGTTTCGAAGAGGCCCGGTACTTC. It codes for CSAPSQSSGRASFEEARYF.

A word on this clonotype: Relative to the germline gene, one junction end is altered; a read error may explain this. The chain uses TRBV7-2 and TRBJ2-7, with 7 nucleotides matching TRBD2. This CDR3 is 16 amino acids long. The germline CDR1 and CDR2 sequences are SGHTA and FQGNSA. CDR3 DNA sequence: TGTGACAGCGGCTTCCAGAGCGGGACGATCTCCTACGAGCAGTACTTC. It translates to CDSGFQSGTISYEQYF.

Relative to its sample, this clonotype is hyperexpanded. The genes are TRBV28 and TRBJ1-1; TRBD1 aligns across 8 bases. This CDR3 has 15 residues. The trim removed 2 bases at V and 6 bases at J, leaving 8 bases unmatched. Germline V lookup: CDR1 MDHEN, CDR2 SYDVKM. DNA of the CDR3: TGTGCCAGCAGTTTACCTACAGGGGGAATAGCTGAAGCTTTCTTT. This encodes CASSLPTGGIAEAFF.

By sample share, this clonotype is hyperexpanded. The gene calls are TRBV28 and TRBJ2-1, with D perhaps matching TRBD2 (6 bases). The germline V gene has CDR1 MDHEN and CDR2 SYDVKM. The CDR3 consists of 14 residues. Between the trimmed V and J ends, which lost 1 base and 4 bases, there was a span of 8 bases. CDR3 sequence reads: CASSLSAGYNEQFF. The CDR3 DNA reads TGTGCCAGCAGTTTATCCGCGGGATACAATGAGCAGTTCTTC.